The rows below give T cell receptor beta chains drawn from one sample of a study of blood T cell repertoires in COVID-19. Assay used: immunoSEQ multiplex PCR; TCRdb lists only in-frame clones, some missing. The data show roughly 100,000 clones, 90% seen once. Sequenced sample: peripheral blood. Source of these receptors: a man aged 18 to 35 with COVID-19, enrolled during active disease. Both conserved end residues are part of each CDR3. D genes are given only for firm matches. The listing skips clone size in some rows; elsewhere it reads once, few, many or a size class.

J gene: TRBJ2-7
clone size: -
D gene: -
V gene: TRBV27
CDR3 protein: CASSLGLYNYEQYF
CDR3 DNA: TGTGCCAGCAGTTTGGGACTGTACAACTACGAGCAGTACTTC

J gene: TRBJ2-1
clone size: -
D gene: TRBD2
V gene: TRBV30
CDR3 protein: CAWGTSSPMNEQFF
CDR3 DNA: TGTGCCTGGGGGACTAGCTCCCCGATGAATGAGCAGTTCTTC

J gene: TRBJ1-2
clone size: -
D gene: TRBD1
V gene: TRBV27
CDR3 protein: CASKARGRDDGYTF
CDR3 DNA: TGTGCCAGCAAAGCTAGGGGGCGCGACGATGGCTACACCTTC

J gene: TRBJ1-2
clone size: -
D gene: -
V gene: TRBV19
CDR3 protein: CASSIAPQGSGYTF
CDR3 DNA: TGTGCCAGTAGTATAGCCCCACAGGGTAGTGGCTACACCTTC

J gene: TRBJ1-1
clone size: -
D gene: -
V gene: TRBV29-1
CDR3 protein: CSVKQGTGEAFF
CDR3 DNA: TGCAGCGTGAAACAGGGAACTGGTGAAGCTTTCTTT

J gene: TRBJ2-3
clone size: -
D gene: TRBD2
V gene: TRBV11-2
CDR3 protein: CASSIRASGRRGDTQYF
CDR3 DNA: TGTGCCAGCAGTATTCGGGCTAGCGGGAGGCGGGGAGATACGCAGTATTTT

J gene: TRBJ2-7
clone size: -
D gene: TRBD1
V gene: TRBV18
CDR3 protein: CASSHRDRVYEQYF
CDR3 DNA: TGTGCCAGCTCGCACCGGGACAGGGTCTACGAGCAGTACTTC

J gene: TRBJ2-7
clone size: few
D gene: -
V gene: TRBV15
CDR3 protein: CATSTRGRAYEQYF
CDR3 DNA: TGTGCCACCAGTACCAGAGGGAGAGCCTACGAGCAGTACTTC

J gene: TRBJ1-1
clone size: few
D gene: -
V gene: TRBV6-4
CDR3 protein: CASSSGDGNTEAFF
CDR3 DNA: TGTGCCAGCAGTTCGGGTGACGGGAACACTGAAGCTTTCTTT

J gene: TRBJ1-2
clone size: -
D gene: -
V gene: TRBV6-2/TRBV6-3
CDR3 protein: CASSPSTGGYTF
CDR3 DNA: TGTGCCAGCAGTCCCTCAACAGGGGGCTACACCTTC

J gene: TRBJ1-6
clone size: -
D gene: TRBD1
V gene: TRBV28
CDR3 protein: CASSLDDRVYSPLHF
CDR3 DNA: TGTGCCAGCAGTTTAGATGACAGGGTGTATTCACCCCTCCACTTT

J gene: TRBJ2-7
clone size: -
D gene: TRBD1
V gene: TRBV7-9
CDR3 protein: CASSPTTGVKKYEQYF
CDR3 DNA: TGTGCCAGCAGCCCAACGACAGGGGTCAAAAAGTACGAGCAGTACTTC

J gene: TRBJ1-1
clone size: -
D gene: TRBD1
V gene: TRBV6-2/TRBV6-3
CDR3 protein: CASSSRQGAEGAFF
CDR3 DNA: TGTGCCAGCAGTTCCCGACAGGGGGCCGAAGGAGCTTTCTTT

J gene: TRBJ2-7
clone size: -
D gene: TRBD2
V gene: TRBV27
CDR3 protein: CASSWGTSGYEQYF
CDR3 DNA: TGTGCCAGCAGTTGGGGGACTAGCGGATACGAGCAGTACTTC

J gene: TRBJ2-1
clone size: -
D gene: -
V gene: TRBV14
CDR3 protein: CASSSYNEQFF
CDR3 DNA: TGTGCCAGCAGCTCTTACAATGAGCAGTTCTTC

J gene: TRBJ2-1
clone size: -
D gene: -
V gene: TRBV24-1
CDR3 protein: CATSQYNEQFF
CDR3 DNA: TGTGCCACCAGTCAATACAATGAGCAGTTCTTC

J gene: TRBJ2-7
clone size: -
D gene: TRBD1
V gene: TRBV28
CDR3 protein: CASSQSGQQSHEQYF
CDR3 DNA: TGTGCCAGCAGTCAATCGGGACAGCAGTCTCACGAGCAGTACTTC